The present entry profiles one TCR beta chain with its context. Its antigen remains undetermined. No quality values exist for individual bases; no much larger clone is one base distant. The data were taken from a study of blood T cell repertoires in COVID-19 (dated by TCRdb to 2020 to 2022). Regarding the complete study: Samples from collaborators originated in the United States, Italy and Spain and spanned both the acute and convalescent phases of COVID-19. The material from the prospective study consisted of cDNA or gDNA derived from T cells, B-cell-depleted T cells, or PBMCs. Subjects who had been exposed to COVID-19, were actively infected with it, or had recovered from it provided the deeply sampled blood TCRbeta repertoires that made up the dataset. The repertoires were made available in a free public database intended to serve as a resource for research on the immune response to SARS-CoV-2. Samples were obtained from the ongoing ImmuneRACE study (first 160 participants) and from 1,254 subjects provided by 6 global collaborators. Nearly every sample came with metadata listing a de-identified subject ID, COVID-19 status, age in years and sex. Where available, HLA class I and class II types were taken from metadata supplied by the sample provider and were not determined by assay-based typing. The paper as a whole reports these results and caveats: The amount of clinical and demographic metadata varied by source and participant and was provided uncurated.

At the junction V is shortened by 6 bases and J by 3 bases, with 21 bases in between. From cysteine to phenylalanine, the CDR3 is 17 amino acids long. The retained sequence is limited to the CDR3, 51 bases, with the frame set at the first base. CDR1 and CDR2 are read off the germline V gene as SGHTA and FQGNSA. In the prospective study, participants were about 18 to 90 years old, resided in about two dozen geographic areas of the United States, and were enrolled through a virtual design. In the prospective study, cohorts were assigned on the basis of participant-reported clinical history obtained from a screening survey and a study questionnaire. Recovered participants in ImmuneRACE Cohort 3 were defined by two consecutive negative NP/OP PCR tests, clearance by a healthcare professional, or resolution of symptoms. In the prospective study, mobile phlebotomists collected whole blood, serum and a nasopharyngeal or oropharyngeal swab from each participant. Prospective study participants could optionally give additional blood draws and questionnaires over an approximately 2-month period. Before DNA extraction, blood samples from the prospective study were shipped at room temperature or frozen.

The immunoSEQ Assay, a bias-controlled multiplex PCR, was used to amplify TCRbeta CDR3 regions from genomic DNA. The original methods were these. Nucleated cell counts per sample were estimated from amplification of reference gene primers within the assay. Sequence reads were collapsed and filtered to measure the absolute abundance of every unique TCRbeta CDR3 rearrangement. For each sample, productive Simpson clonality was calculated as the square root of Simpson's diversity index over productive rearrangements. TCRdb took over this immuneACCESS table, retaining in-frame rearrangements with V and J assigned. Such tables are incomplete; in checked studies, under half of the missing clones stem from an unresolved V gene, and the remainder is unexplained. V and J calls and clone size follow that table, whereas D and trimming were derived from the DNA. This sample lists about 220,000 clones; roughly four fifths were detected once. Of the sample, over 14% falls within the top ten clones.

Recombination joined TRBV7-2 with TRBJ1-5, with no reliable assignment of the D segment. Sequenced input: PBMCs or T cells enriched from blood (not recorded which). This clonotype originated in a man between 35 and 55 years old who had recovered from COVID-19. The DNA sequence is given as TGTGCCAGCAGTTTGCTAGGTAGCCCTACATACAATCAGCCCCAGCATTTT. Its amino acids are CASSLLGSPTYNQPQHF.